Listed here is a single T cell receptor beta chain. MiXCR was run by TCRdb on the RT-PCR reads, yielding one entry per CDR3 protein. This sample carries roughly 200,000 distinct CDR3 sequences, around two fifths of them seen once, and the ten largest clones take around a tenth. This CDR3 has 14 residues. Germline V gene sequence: CDR1 MNHEY, CDR2 SVGEGT. The ends were cut back, 4 bases at V and 3 bases at J, with 13 bases in the middle. The data were obtained in a study of patients and donors after allogeneic stem cell transplantation. The V call is TRBV6-2 or TRBV6-3, the J call TRBJ2-7; no clear D gene. Sample: blood, either unsorted or a sorted T cell fraction (not recorded which). The clonotype originates from a human donor who was either an allogeneic HSCT recipient or a stem cell or donor lymphocyte infusion donor (not recorded which). It is not recorded whose cells these are; they may come from a transplant donor. Here the CDR3 reads CASSFRYIDYEQYF. The CDR3 region has the DNA TGTGCCAGCAGTTTCCGTTACATAGACTACGAGCAGTACTTC.